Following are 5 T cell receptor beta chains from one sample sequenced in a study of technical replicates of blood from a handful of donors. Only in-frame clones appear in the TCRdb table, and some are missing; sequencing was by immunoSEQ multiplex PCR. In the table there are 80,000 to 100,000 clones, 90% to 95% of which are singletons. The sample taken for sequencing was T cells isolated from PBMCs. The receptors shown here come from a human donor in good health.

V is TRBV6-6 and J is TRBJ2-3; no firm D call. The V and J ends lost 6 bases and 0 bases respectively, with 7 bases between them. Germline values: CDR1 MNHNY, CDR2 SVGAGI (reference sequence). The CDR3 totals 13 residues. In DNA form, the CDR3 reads TGTGCCAGCAGCCCCCTCAGCACAGATACGCAGTATTTT. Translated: CASSPLSTDTQYF.

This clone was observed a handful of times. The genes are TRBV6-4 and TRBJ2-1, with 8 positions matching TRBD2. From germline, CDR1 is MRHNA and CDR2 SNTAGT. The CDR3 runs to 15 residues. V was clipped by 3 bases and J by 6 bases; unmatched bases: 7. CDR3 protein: CASSEAAGEINEQFF. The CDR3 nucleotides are TGTGCCAGCAGTGAGGCAGCGGGAGAAATCAATGAGCAGTTCTTC.

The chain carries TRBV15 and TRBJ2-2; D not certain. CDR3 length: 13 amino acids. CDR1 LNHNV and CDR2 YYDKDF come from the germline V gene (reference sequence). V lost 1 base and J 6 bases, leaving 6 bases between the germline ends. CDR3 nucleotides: TGTGCCACCAGCAGAGGCGGCTCCGGGGAGCTGTTTTTT. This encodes CATSRGGSGELFF.

The CDR3 DNA follows: TGTGCCAGCAGCACCGGGGGGCTAGCGAGGGACACCGGGGAGCTGTTTTTT. Residues: CASSTGGLARDTGELFF. V gene TRBV9 combines with J gene TRBJ2-2, with D possibly matching TRBD2 (7 bases). The CDR3 runs 17 residues. V dropped 4 bases and J dropped 3 bases, with 19 bases sitting between them. Germline assignment: CDR1 SGDLS and CDR2 YYNGEE.

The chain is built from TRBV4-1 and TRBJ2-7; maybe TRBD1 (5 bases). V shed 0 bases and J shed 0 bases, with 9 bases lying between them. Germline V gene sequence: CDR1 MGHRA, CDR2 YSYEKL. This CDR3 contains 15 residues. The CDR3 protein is CASSQEGRGSYEQYF. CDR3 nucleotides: TGCGCCAGCAGCCAAGAGGGAAGGGGCTCCTACGAGCAGTACTTC.